The clone carrying this TCR beta chain was recorded only once. What it binds is unknown. This CDR3 contains 15 residues. In germline, CDR1 is SGHDT, CDR2 YYEEEE. Trimming stripped 4 bases from V and 4 bases from J, with 18 bases between. The data belong to a study of early stage breast cancer tumors. About the research overall: Average read coverage per sample was approximately 9.4-fold. General study results and limits: Blood repertoires resembled normal breast more than tumor. Enriched TCRB sequences shared across patients were mostly commonly generated sequences. Compared with adjacent normal breast tissue, tumors showed 2.5 to 3-fold greater T cell density and higher clonality.

Data came from immunoSEQ multiplex PCR; TCRdb stores just in-frame clones and leaves some out. The repertoire holds 9,000 to 9,500 clones, with over 60% as singletons. This TCR came from a person aged 45-60 years with breast cancer. The sequencing sample was made of breast tumor tissue. This chain uses TRBV5-6 with TRBJ2-7; maybe TRBD1 (6 bases). CDR3 nucleotide sequence: TGTGCCAGCAGCCAACAGGCTGGGGGCTCGTACGAGCAGTACTTC. It yields the protein CASSQQAGGSYEQYF.